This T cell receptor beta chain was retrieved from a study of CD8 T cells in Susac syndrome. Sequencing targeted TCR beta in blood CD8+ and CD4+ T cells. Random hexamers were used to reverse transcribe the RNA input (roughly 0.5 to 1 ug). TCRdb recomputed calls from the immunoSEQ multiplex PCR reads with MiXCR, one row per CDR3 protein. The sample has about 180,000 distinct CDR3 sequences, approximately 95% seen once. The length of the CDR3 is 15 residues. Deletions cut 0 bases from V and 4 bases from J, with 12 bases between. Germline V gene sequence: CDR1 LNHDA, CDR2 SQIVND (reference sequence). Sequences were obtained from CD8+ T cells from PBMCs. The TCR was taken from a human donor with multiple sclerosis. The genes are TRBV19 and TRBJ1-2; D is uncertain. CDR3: CASSIDHEFRYGYTF. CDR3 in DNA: TGTGCCAGTAGTATAGATCACGAGTTTCGCTATGGCTACACCTTC.